This paragraph reports one TCR beta chain. This CDR3 spans 13 amino acids. Between the trimmed V and J ends, which lost 3 bases and 1 base, there was a span of 4 bases. Germline V gene sequence: CDR1 ENHRY, CDR2 SYGVKD. Using immunoSEQ multiplex PCR, the repertoire was profiled, and TCRdb retains in-frame clones only, with some absent. The sample has 65,000 to 90,000 clones; about nine tenths are singletons. The data stem from a study of T cell changes during pregnancy in multiple sclerosis. The chain recombines TRBV10-3 with TRBJ1-5; unclear D gene. This receptor was identified in a female donor with multiple sclerosis, enrolled in a pregnancy study. The sequencing here drew on peripheral blood, taken in the second trimester of pregnancy. Here the CDR3 DNA reads TGTGCCATCAGTGAACAGAGCAATCAGCCCCAGCATTTT. This codes for CAISEQSNQPQHF.